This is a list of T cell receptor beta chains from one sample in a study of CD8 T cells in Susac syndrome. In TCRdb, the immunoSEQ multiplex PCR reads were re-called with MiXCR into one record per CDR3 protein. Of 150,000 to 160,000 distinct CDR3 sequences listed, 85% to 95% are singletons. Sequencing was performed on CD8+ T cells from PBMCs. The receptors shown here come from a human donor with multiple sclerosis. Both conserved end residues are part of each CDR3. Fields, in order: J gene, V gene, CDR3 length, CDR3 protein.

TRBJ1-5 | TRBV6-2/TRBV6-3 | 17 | CASSYSLYRRINQPQHF
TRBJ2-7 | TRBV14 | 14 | CASSQDLNPYEQYF
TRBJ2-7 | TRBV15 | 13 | CATSRAGQYEQYF
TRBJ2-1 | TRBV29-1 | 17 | CSVQGLPLALSYNEQFF
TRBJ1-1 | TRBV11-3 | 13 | CASSFGTGNEAFF
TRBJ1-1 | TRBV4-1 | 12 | CASVGQNTEAFF
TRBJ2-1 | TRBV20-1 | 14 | CSASSPSGWDEQFF
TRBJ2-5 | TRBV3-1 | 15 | CASSQDRGGRETQYF
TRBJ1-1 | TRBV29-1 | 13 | CSVEGQANTEAFF
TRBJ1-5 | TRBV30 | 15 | CAWSAGGLGYQPQHF
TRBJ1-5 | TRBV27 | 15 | CASSSLEGQNQPQHF
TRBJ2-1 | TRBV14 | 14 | CASSRPGASPEQFF
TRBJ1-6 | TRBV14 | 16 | CASSHQGQGHYSPLHF
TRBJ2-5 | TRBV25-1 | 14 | CASSGTSEIQTQYF
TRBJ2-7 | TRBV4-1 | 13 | CASSQGVEGQQYF